Only a few counts were recorded for the clone carrying this T cell receptor beta chain. What it binds is unknown. The source of the sample is a study of identical twins. Notes on the study in general: Among out-of-frame alpha sequences shared by twins, low generation probability occurred in excess.

The V end lost 1 base, the J end lost 6 bases, and 15 bases lay between the germline ends. The CDR3 is 15 amino acids. Germline V gene sequence: CDR1 SNHLY, CDR2 FYNNEI. The donors were all healthy and Caucasian. TCRdb used MiXCR to reprocess the 5' RACE reads, holding one entry per CDR3 protein. The sample lists some 1,700,000 distinct CDR3 sequences, 25% to 35% occurring once. The chain employs TRBV2 and TRBJ1-1; D is possibly TRBD1 (5 bases). The sequenced sample consisted of cord blood. The sequence was obtained from a newborn girl in good health. The CDR3 coding sequence is TGTGCCAGCAGTGAAGATTGGGGCCGAGGCGCTGAAGCTTTCTTT. Translation: CASSEDWGRGAEAFF.